This T cell receptor (beta chain) was retrieved from a study of response to subunit inactivated influenza vaccine. Of note for this clonotype: Antigen unknown.

Study-level results: The authors suggested that few new T cells are recruited per seasonal influenza vaccination.

With V trimmed by 4 bases and J by 5 bases, 5 bases remained unmatched. CDR1 and CDR2 from the germline V gene are GTSNPN and SVGIG (reference sequence). The CDR3 runs 13 residues. Using its own MiXCR run on the RT-PCR reads, TCRdb lists one record per CDR3 protein. The repertoire includes 500,000 to 750,000 distinct CDR3 sequences, roughly 15% of them detected once, and approximately 10% sits in the top ten. This TCR derives from a man in his fifties who received an inactivated influenza vaccine. This specimen consisted of PBMCs from blood, obtained 11 to 12 days after vaccination. V and J are TRBV30 and TRBJ2-5; TRBD2 aligns across 9 bases. This CDR3 is CAWNAGGPETQYF. CDR3 sequence (DNA): TGTGCCTGGAATGCGGGGGGGCCCGAGACCCAGTACTTC.